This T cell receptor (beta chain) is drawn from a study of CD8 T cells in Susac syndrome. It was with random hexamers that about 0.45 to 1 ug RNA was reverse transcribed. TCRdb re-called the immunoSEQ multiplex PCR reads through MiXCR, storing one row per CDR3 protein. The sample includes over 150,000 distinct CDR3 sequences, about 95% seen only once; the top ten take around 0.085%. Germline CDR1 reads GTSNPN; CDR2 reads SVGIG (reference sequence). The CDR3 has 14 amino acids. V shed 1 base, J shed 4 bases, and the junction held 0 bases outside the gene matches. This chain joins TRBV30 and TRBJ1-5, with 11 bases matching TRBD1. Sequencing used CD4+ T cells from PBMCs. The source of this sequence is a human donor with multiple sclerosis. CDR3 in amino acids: CAWSGDRGNQPQHF. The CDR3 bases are TGTGCCTGGAGTGGGGACAGGGGGAATCAGCCCCAGCATTTT.